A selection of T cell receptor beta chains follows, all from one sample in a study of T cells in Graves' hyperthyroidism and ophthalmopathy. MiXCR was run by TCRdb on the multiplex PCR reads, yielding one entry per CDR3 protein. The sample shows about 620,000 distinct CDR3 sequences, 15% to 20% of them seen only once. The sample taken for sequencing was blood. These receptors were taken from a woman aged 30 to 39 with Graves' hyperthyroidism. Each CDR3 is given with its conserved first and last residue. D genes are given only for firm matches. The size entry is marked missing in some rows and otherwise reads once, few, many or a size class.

CDR3nt: TGTGCCAGCAGCCGGAGCAGTGAGCAGTACTTC
CDR3aa: CASSRSSEQYF
j_gene: TRBJ2-7
d_gene: NA
v_gene: TRBV3-1
abundance: many

CDR3nt: TGCAGCGCTATGGGACAGGGAGATGAAAAACTGTTTTTT
CDR3aa: CSAMGQGDEKLFF
j_gene: TRBJ1-4
d_gene: TRBD1
v_gene: TRBV29-1
abundance: NA

CDR3nt: TGTGCCAGCAGTGCCCAGGGCTCAACTAATGAAAAACTGTTTTTT
CDR3aa: CASSAQGSTNEKLFF
j_gene: TRBJ1-4
d_gene: NA
v_gene: TRBV6-1
abundance: many

CDR3nt: TGTGCCAGCAGAAAGTTGTTAAGTACGGAGACCCAGTACTTC
CDR3aa: CASRKLLSTETQYF
j_gene: TRBJ2-5
d_gene: NA
v_gene: TRBV6-2/TRBV6-3
abundance: many

CDR3nt: TGTGCCAGCAGCTTACAGGACAGTAATAGCAATCAGCCCCAGCATTTT
CDR3aa: CASSLQDSNSNQPQHF
j_gene: TRBJ1-5
d_gene: NA
v_gene: TRBV28
abundance: few

CDR3nt: TGTGCCACCGACGACGGATACGAGCAGTACTTC
CDR3aa: CATDDGYEQYF
j_gene: TRBJ2-7
d_gene: NA
v_gene: TRBV24-1
abundance: NA

CDR3nt: TGCAGCGTTGATACAGGGGTTGGTCCCGGGGAGCTGTTTTTT
CDR3aa: CSVDTGVGPGELFF
j_gene: TRBJ2-2
d_gene: TRBD1
v_gene: TRBV29-1
abundance: many

CDR3nt: TGCAGTGCTAGGGGTACTAGCGGGACCGGGGAGCTGTTTTTT
CDR3aa: CSARGTSGTGELFF
j_gene: TRBJ2-2
d_gene: TRBD2
v_gene: TRBV20-1
abundance: NA

CDR3nt: TGTGCCAGCAGCTTATTTGCGGGGTGGGGCGATGAGCAGTTCTTC
CDR3aa: CASSLFAGWGDEQFF
j_gene: TRBJ2-1
d_gene: NA
v_gene: TRBV5-6
abundance: NA

CDR3nt: TGTGCCAGCAGCGCGACAGGGGCGGGCTATGGCTACACCTTC
CDR3aa: CASSATGAGYGYTF
j_gene: TRBJ1-2
d_gene: TRBD1
v_gene: TRBV7-9
abundance: NA

CDR3nt: TGTGCCAGCAGCTTAGACTTAGCCAAAAACATTCAGTACTTC
CDR3aa: CASSLDLAKNIQYF
j_gene: TRBJ2-4
d_gene: NA
v_gene: TRBV11-3
abundance: many

CDR3nt: TGCAGTGCTAGAGTTCTAGCGGGAGCTGCGGAGACCCAGTACTTC
CDR3aa: CSARVLAGAAETQYF
j_gene: TRBJ2-5
d_gene: TRBD2
v_gene: TRBV20-1
abundance: many

CDR3nt: TGTGCCAGCAGCGCAATAGCGGGAGCGGAGCAGTTCTTC
CDR3aa: CASSAIAGAEQFF
j_gene: TRBJ2-1
d_gene: TRBD2
v_gene: TRBV9
abundance: few

CDR3nt: TGTGCCAGCAGCTCTCAACCAACAGGGTTCGCTGAAGCTTTCTTT
CDR3aa: CASSSQPTGFAEAFF
j_gene: TRBJ1-1
d_gene: NA
v_gene: TRBV7-2
abundance: once

CDR3nt: TGCGCCTCGGGAAGGGGGTACCAAGAGACCCAGTACTTC
CDR3aa: CASGRGYQETQYF
j_gene: TRBJ2-5
d_gene: NA
v_gene: TRBV5-1
abundance: few

CDR3nt: TGTGCCTACCAAGGGGCTAGCGGGACTTACAATGAGCAGTTCTTC
CDR3aa: CAYQGASGTYNEQFF
j_gene: TRBJ2-1
d_gene: TRBD2
v_gene: TRBV30
abundance: NA

CDR3nt: TGTGCCAGCAGCCCTCACCTGACAGTTTTCTACGAGCAGTACTTC
CDR3aa: CASSPHLTVFYEQYF
j_gene: TRBJ2-7
d_gene: NA
v_gene: TRBV7-8
abundance: many

CDR3nt: TGCGCCAGCAGCTTGGTTTCGGGATTTAACACTGAAGCTTTCTTT
CDR3aa: CASSLVSGFNTEAFF
j_gene: TRBJ1-1
d_gene: NA
v_gene: TRBV5-1
abundance: many

CDR3nt: TGTGCCCAAAGGGGGACGATGGGGAACACTGAAGCTTTCTTT
CDR3aa: CAQRGTMGNTEAFF
j_gene: TRBJ1-1
d_gene: NA
v_gene: TRBV2
abundance: NA

CDR3nt: TGTGCCAGCACCTTACAAATAGGGTCGACCGGGGAGCTGTTTTTT
CDR3aa: CASTLQIGSTGELFF
j_gene: TRBJ2-2
d_gene: NA
v_gene: TRBV5-1
abundance: NA

CDR3nt: TGTGCCAGCAGCCGTTCTGACAGGGGCTACGAGCAGTACTTC
CDR3aa: CASSRSDRGYEQYF
j_gene: TRBJ2-7
d_gene: TRBD1
v_gene: TRBV12-3/TRBV12-4
abundance: many

CDR3nt: TGTGCCTCGGAGAAAGGCCCAAGCTACGAGCAGTACTTC
CDR3aa: CASEKGPSYEQYF
j_gene: TRBJ2-7
d_gene: NA
v_gene: TRBV30
abundance: NA

CDR3nt: TGTGCCACCGGGCGAGGCGGTTTCACCGGGGAGCTGTTTTTT
CDR3aa: CATGRGGFTGELFF
j_gene: TRBJ2-2
d_gene: NA
v_gene: TRBV24-1
abundance: many

CDR3nt: TGTGCCAGCAGGGCGGGACAGGGGGCATGGGAGCAGTTCTTC
CDR3aa: CASRAGQGAWEQFF
j_gene: TRBJ2-1
d_gene: TRBD1
v_gene: TRBV2
abundance: many

CDR3nt: TGTGCCTGGAGTGTTACCCGGGAACCCCCTGGAAACACCATATATTTT
CDR3aa: CAWSVTREPPGNTIYF
j_gene: TRBJ1-3
d_gene: NA
v_gene: TRBV30
abundance: many

CDR3nt: TGTGCCAGTAGTCCGCGGACTAGCGGGAGAACATTCTACAATGAGCAGTTCTTC
CDR3aa: CASSPRTSGRTFYNEQFF
j_gene: TRBJ2-1
d_gene: TRBD2
v_gene: TRBV19
abundance: few

CDR3nt: TGTGCCAGCAGCCCCGAGGGGGCTAGCGGGGGACACAATGAGCAGTTCTTC
CDR3aa: CASSPEGASGGHNEQFF
j_gene: TRBJ2-1
d_gene: TRBD2
v_gene: TRBV7-3
abundance: few

CDR3nt: TGTGCCAGCAGCCAAGATATCAGGGGCACTGAAGCTTTCTTT
CDR3aa: CASSQDIRGTEAFF
j_gene: TRBJ1-1
d_gene: NA
v_gene: TRBV3-1
abundance: many

CDR3nt: TGTGCCAGCGACCGGGGGGGATACGAGCAGTACTTC
CDR3aa: CASDRGGYEQYF
j_gene: TRBJ2-7
d_gene: TRBD2
v_gene: TRBV5-6
abundance: NA

CDR3nt: TGTGCCAGCAGCGGAACCGGGACAGCGAGCTCTGGGGCCAACGTCCTGACTTTC
CDR3aa: CASSGTGTASSGANVLTF
j_gene: TRBJ2-6
d_gene: TRBD1
v_gene: TRBV9
abundance: NA

CDR3nt: TGTGCCAGCAGCAGGGGCGGAGCGTCTCTTTACGAGCAGTACTTC
CDR3aa: CASSRGGASLYEQYF
j_gene: TRBJ2-7
d_gene: NA
v_gene: TRBV12-3/TRBV12-4
abundance: many

CDR3nt: TGTGCCAGCAGACGGACTAGCGGGGCCTCCTACAATGAGCAGTTCTTC
CDR3aa: CASRRTSGASYNEQFF
j_gene: TRBJ2-1
d_gene: TRBD2
v_gene: TRBV7-2
abundance: many

CDR3nt: TGTGCCAGCAGCTTACTAGCGGGAGGTGTATCCTACAATGAGCAGTTCTTC
CDR3aa: CASSLLAGGVSYNEQFF
j_gene: TRBJ2-1
d_gene: TRBD2
v_gene: TRBV7-3
abundance: many

CDR3nt: TGTGCCATCAGTGAAATGACTAGCGGGAGTAATGAGCAGTTCTTC
CDR3aa: CAISEMTSGSNEQFF
j_gene: TRBJ2-1
d_gene: TRBD2
v_gene: TRBV10-3
abundance: NA

CDR3nt: TGTGCCAGCAGCTTAGCCGGCGGCCTTCGGGGTGGCTACACCTTC
CDR3aa: CASSLAGGLRGGYTF
j_gene: TRBJ1-2
d_gene: NA
v_gene: TRBV7-6
abundance: few

CDR3nt: TGCGCCAGCAGCCAAGAGGGTCAGAGCAACTATGGCTACACCTTC
CDR3aa: CASSQEGQSNYGYTF
j_gene: TRBJ1-2
d_gene: NA
v_gene: TRBV4-1
abundance: NA

CDR3nt: TGTGCCAGCAGCTTAGGCCGGCTAGCGGGTAGCGATGAGCAGTTCTTC
CDR3aa: CASSLGRLAGSDEQFF
j_gene: TRBJ2-1
d_gene: TRBD2
v_gene: TRBV11-2
abundance: many

CDR3nt: TGTGCCAGCAGCGTAGGGGACACCCCGAGGTATGGCTACACCTTC
CDR3aa: CASSVGDTPRYGYTF
j_gene: TRBJ1-2
d_gene: NA
v_gene: TRBV9
abundance: once

CDR3nt: TGTGCCAGCAGCGCCCCCGACAGGGGTTACAATGAGCAGTTCTTC
CDR3aa: CASSAPDRGYNEQFF
j_gene: TRBJ2-1
d_gene: TRBD1
v_gene: TRBV9
abundance: few

CDR3nt: TGTGCCAGCAGTGCCCCCGCCGGGACTAGCGGAGCCTACGAGCAGTACTTC
CDR3aa: CASSAPAGTSGAYEQYF
j_gene: TRBJ2-7
d_gene: TRBD2
v_gene: TRBV28
abundance: few